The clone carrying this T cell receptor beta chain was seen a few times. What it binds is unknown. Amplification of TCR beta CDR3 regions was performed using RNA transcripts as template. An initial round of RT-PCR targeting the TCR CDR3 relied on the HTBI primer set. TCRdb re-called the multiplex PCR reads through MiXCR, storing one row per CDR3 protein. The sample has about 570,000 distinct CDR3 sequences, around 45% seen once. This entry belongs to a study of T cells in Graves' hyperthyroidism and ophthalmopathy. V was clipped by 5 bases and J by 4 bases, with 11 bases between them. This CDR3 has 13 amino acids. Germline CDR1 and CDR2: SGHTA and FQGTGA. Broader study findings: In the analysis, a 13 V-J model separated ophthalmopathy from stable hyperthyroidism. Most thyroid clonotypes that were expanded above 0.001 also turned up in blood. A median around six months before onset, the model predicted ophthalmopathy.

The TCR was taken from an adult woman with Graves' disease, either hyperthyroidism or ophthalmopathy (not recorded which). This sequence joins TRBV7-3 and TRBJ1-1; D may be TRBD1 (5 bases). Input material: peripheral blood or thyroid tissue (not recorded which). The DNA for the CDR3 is TGTGCCAGCAGCAATGGGGGGGGCACTGAAGCTTTCTTT. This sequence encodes CASSNGGGTEAFF.